Each of the 18 T cell receptor beta chains below was sequenced from the same sample in a study of tumor-infiltrating lymphocytes in primary liver carcinoma. Extraction of RNA together with DNA used roughly 19-31 mg of unsorted bulk tissue. Reverse transcription of about 500 ng total RNA with a constant-region primer produced TCR beta cDNA. The TCR beta library was amplified through three nested multiplex PCR rounds in a modified ARM-PCR procedure. TRBV1-TRBV30 forward primers paired with a C-beta reverse primer were used in the first two PCR rounds, which ran roughly 9 cycles each. TCRdb reprocessed the multiplex PCR reads via MiXCR and lists one record per CDR3 protein. The data hold over 95,000 distinct CDR3 sequences, with around 63% observed a single time. Sequencing input: liver tumor tissue from sampling region 5. Described subset: tumor region T5, tumor centre. These TCRs come from a woman aged 55-69 years with primary liver carcinoma and hepatitis B virus infection.

On this clonotype: This may stem from a read error, because a much larger clone lies one nucleotide away. J is TRBJ2-5 and V is TRBV6-6, with D unclear. Germline assignment: CDR1 MNHNY and CDR2 SVGAGI (reference sequence). This CDR3 is built from 12 residues. The CDR3 DNA is TGTGGCAGCAGCCGGTACCAAGAGACCCAGTACTTC. Translation: CGSSRYQETQYF.

Notes on this clonotype: Compared with germline, one end of the junction differs, possibly owing to a read error. The rearrangement joins TRBV12-3 or TRBV12-4 to TRBJ2-7, with 12 bases matching TRBD2. The CDR3 runs to 15 residues. The CDR3 DNA is TGTGCCACCAGTTGGACTAGCGGGGAATCATACGAGCAGTACTTC. It specifies CATSWTSGESYEQYF.

As regards this clonotype: The junction departs from germline at one end; a sequencing error may be responsible. The J gene is TRBJ2-1, the V gene TRBV4-2, with 7 bases that match TRBD1. In germline, CDR1 is LGHNA, CDR2 YNFKEQ. The CDR3 spans 15 residues. CDR3 loop: CASSQGGTDYNEEFF. The CDR3 DNA sequence: TGTGCCAGCAGCCAAGGGGGGACAGACTACAATGAGGAGTTCTTC.

Points on this clonotype: A read error may explain this, as a much larger clone is one base away. This rearrangement joins TRBV10-3 to TRBJ2-5, with 14 bases matching TRBD2. CDR3 length: 18 residues. Germline assignment: CDR1 ENHRY and CDR2 SYGVKD. CDR3 protein: CASSAGPGLAGDGETQYF. The CDR3 DNA reads as TGTGCCAGCAGTGCGGGTCCGGGACTAGCGGGAGATGGGGAGACCCAGTACTTC.

The chain recombines TRBV3-1 with TRBJ2-5, with a weak D call TRBD1 (5 bases). Trimming left V 8 bases short and J 7 bases short, with 17 bases between. The germline V gene encodes CDR1 LGHDT and CDR2 YNNKEL (reference sequence). This CDR3 spans 13 amino acids. The chain's CDR3 is CASVQGGIWTQYF. Here the CDR3 DNA reads TGTGCCAGCGTTCAGGGCGGTATATGGACCCAGTACTTC.

On this clonotype itself: The final CDR3 position lacks the conserved phenylalanine or tryptophan, pointing to a likely read error. This chain links TRBV12-3 or TRBV12-4 with TRBJ2-6; D remains unclear. This CDR3 has 14 amino acids. CDR3 in amino acids: CASSYVTGANVLTL. The CDR3 DNA reads TGTGCTAGCAGTTATGTAACTGGGGCCAACGTCCTGACTCTC.

On this clonotype itself: An end of the junction does not agree with germline; a read error may underlie this. The chain uses TRBV20-1 and TRBJ2-7, with D perhaps matching TRBD2 (6 bases). Germline V gene sequence: CDR1 DFQATT, CDR2 SNEGSKA (reference sequence). CDR3 size: 13 residues. The CDR3 here is CSASVSGGYEHYF. In DNA, the CDR3 is TGCAGTGCTAGCGTTAGCGGAGGCTACGAGCATTACTTC.

As regards this clonotype: The conserved phenylalanine or tryptophan normally closing the CDR3 is absent here, so this likely arose from a read error. No DNA is shown, since the ends of the CDR3 on it are uncertain; the CDR3 is the one TCRdb lists. The rearrangement links TRBV12-5 to TRBJ2-1; the DNA was not used to check the table's D call, TRBD2. Including both end residues, the CDR3 is 15 amino acids long. CDR1 and CDR2 from the germline V gene are LGHNT and FRNRAP. The CDR3 sequence: CASGPGTSGSIEQLV.

Comment on this clonotype: No conserved phenylalanine or tryptophan is present at the end of the CDR3, so a read error is the likely explanation. J is TRBJ1-2 and V is TRBV30, with a weak D call TRBD1 (5 bases). Germline CDR1 reads GTSNPN; CDR2 reads SVGIG (reference sequence). The ends were cut back, 4 bases at V and 2 bases at J, with 14 bases in the middle. The length of the CDR3 is 14 residues. The CDR3 region has the DNA TGTGCCTGGACGGGGACCGGGAACAACTATGGCTACACCTCC. Protein sequence: CAWTGTGNNYGYTS.

Concerning this clonotype itself: At one end, the junction sequence differs from germline, possibly due to a read error. The rearrangement uses TRBV11-2 and TRBJ2-7; D is unclear. CDR1 is SGHAT and CDR2 is FQNNGV in the germline V gene. This CDR3 spans 14 amino acids. The CDR3 is CASSRLGHGYEHYF. CDR3 coding DNA: TGTGCCAGCAGCAGACTCGGGCATGGATACGAGCACTACTTC.

This clonotype was recorded at least ten times. The DNA of the CDR3 is TGTGCCAGCAATGTCAGGGGTGGGAGTGAAAAACTGTTTTTT. It codes for CASNVRGGSEKLFF. The chain links TRBV6-2 or TRBV6-3 to TRBJ1-4, with D perhaps TRBD1 (6 bases). Germline V gene data show CDR1 as MNHEY and CDR2 as SVGEGT. This CDR3 spans 14 amino acids. Trimming removed 7 bases from V and 7 bases from J, with 16 bases in between.

The rearrangement uses TRBV28 and TRBJ2-1; D might be TRBD2 (6 bases). Trimming shortened V by 6 bases and J by 7 bases, and 13 bases separated the two germline ends. CDR3 size: 13 residues. CDR1 is MDHEN and CDR2 is SYDVKM in the germline V gene. CDR3 DNA: TGTGCCAGCAGCCCTGGAGGGCGGAATGAGCAGTTCTTC. Its protein is CASSPGGRNEQFF.

Note on this clonotype: Possible read error: a much larger clone is one base away. This sequence joins TRBV19 and TRBJ1-3, with a tentative D call TRBD1 (6 bases). The CDR3 is made up of 15 amino acids. Germline loops: CDR1 LNHDA, CDR2 SQIVND (reference sequence). Trimming left V 5 bases short and J 3 bases short, with 14 bases between. In DNA, the CDR3 is TGTGCCAGTAGTCCCTGGACAGCCTATGGAAACACCATATATTTT. As protein: CASSPWTAYGNTIYF.

This chain connects TRBV11-3 to TRBJ1-6, with D unclear. The CDR3 extends over 14 amino acids. Trimming left V 5 bases short and J 10 bases short, with 15 bases between. Per germline, CDR1 SGHNT and CDR2 YENEEA. CDR3 sequence reads: CASSLERVASPLHF. The CDR3 coding sequence is TGTGCCAGCAGCCTGGAAAGGGTCGCATCACCCCTCCACTTT.

Turning to this clonotype: One end of the junction is discordant with germline, which a read error may explain. J is TRBJ1-4 and V is TRBV6-6; D might be TRBD1 (5 bases). The CDR3 totals 14 residues. Germline CDR1 and CDR2: MNHNY and SVGAGI (reference sequence). The CDR3 bases are TGTGCCAGTAGCGTCGGGCAGGGAGGTGAAAGACTGTTTTTT. Its translation: CASSVGQGGERLFF.

This clonotype was recorded only once. The DNA of the CDR3 is TGTGCCAGCAGGGATGAGACAGATACCATTCCGGACACTGAAGCTTTCTTT. This sequence encodes CASRDETDTIPDTEAFF. The chain combines TRBV12-3 or TRBV12-4 with TRBJ1-1; possible D gene TRBD1, 5 bases. CDR3 size: 17 residues. V dropped 6 bases and J dropped 3 bases, with 23 bases sitting between them.

The chain recombines TRBV18 with TRBJ2-7, with TRBD1 matching over 7 bases. Germline-derived CDR1 and CDR2 are KGHSH and LQKENI. The CDR3 has 15 residues. The ends lost 3 bases at V and 0 bases at J; junction bases unmatched: 5. The chain's CDR3 is CASSPDRAPSYEQYF. The DNA for the CDR3 is TGTGCCAGCTCACCTGACAGGGCCCCCTCCTACGAGCAGTACTTC.

V usage is TRBV11-3 and J usage is TRBJ1-2; D is possibly TRBD1 (5 bases). Trimming shortened V by 6 bases and J by 6 bases, and 17 bases separated the two germline ends. Germline V gives CDR1 SGHNT, CDR2 YENEEA. The CDR3 is made up of 14 amino acids. The CDR3: CASSLSSEGHGYTF. The DNA of the CDR3 is TGTGCCAGCAGTTTAAGCTCCGAGGGGCATGGCTACACCTTC.